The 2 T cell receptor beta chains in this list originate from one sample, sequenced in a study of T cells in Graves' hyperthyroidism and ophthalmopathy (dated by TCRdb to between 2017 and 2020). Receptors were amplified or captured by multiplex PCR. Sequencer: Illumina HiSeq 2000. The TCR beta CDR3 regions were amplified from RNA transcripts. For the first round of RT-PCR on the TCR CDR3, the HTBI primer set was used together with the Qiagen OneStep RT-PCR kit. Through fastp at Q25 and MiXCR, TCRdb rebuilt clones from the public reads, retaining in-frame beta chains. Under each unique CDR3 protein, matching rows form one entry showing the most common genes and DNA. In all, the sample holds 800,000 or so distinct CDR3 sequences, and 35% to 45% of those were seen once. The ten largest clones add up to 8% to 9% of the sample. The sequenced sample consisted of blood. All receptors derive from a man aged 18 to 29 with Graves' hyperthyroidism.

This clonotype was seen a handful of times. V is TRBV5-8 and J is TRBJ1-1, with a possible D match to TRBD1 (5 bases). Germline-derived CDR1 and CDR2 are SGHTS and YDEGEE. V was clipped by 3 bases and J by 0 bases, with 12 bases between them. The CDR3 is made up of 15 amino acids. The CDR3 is CASSSPGTLNTEAFF. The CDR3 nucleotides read TGTGCCAGCAGCTCCCCCGGGACGTTGAACACTGAAGCTTTCTTT.

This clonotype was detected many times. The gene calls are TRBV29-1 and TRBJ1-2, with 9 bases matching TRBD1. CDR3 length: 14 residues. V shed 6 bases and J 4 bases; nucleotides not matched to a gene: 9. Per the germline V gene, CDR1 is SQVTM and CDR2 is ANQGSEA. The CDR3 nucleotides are TGCAGCGTCGCTTTGACAGGGGGAAGCTATGGCTACACCTTC. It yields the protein CSVALTGGSYGYTF.